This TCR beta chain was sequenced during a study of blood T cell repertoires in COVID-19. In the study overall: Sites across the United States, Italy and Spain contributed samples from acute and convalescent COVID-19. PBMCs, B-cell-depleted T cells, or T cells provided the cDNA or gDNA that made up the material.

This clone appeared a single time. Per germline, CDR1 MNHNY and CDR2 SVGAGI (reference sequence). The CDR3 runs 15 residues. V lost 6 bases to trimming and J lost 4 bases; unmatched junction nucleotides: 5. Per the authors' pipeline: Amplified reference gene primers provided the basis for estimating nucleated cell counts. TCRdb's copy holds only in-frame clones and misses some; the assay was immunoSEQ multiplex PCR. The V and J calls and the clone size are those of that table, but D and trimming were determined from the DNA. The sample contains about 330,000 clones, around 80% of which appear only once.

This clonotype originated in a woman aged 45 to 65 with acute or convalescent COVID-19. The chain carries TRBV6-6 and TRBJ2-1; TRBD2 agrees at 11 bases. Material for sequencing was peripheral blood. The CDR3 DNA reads TGTGCCAGCAGGTCGGGACTAGCGGTATACAATGAGCAGTTCTTC. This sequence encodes CASRSGLAVYNEQFF.